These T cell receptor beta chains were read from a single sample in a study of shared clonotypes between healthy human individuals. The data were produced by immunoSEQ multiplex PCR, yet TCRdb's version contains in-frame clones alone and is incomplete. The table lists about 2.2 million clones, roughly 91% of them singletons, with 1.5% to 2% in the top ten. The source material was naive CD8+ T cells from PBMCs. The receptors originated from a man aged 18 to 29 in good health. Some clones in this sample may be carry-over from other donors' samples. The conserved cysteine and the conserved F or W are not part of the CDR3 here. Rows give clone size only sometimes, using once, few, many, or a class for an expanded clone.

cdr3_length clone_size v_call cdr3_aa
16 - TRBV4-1 ASSQPDRGRDDIGELF
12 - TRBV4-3 ASSQEYMNYEQY
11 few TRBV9 ASSEWGGTEAF
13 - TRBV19 ASSIGGSSLYEQY
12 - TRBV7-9 ASSPRTGNYEQY
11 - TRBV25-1 ASSREWNTEAF
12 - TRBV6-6 ASSQLQVSYGYT
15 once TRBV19 ASSIGFKREIRNEQF
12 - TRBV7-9 ASRTGSPNEKLF
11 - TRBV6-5 ASSYPGHLEAF
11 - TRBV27 ASSFSYWDEQF
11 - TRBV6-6 ATEEPNTGELF
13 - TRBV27 ASSAYSGILNEAF
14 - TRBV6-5 ASSWGPRGADNEQF
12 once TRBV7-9 ASSHPREVYEQY
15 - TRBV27 ASSLSKGRGETYEQY
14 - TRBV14 ASSQLTSGGYNEQF
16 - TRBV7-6 ASKRSWSREEKTGELF
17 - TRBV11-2 ASSNPVKRDLQAKNIQY
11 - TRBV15 ATGTVSSYEQY
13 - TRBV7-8 ASSLAGRIQETQY
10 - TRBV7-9 ASSTGPYEQY
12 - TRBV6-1 ASSEAVPGTEAF
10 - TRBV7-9 ASTQGTGELF